This T cell receptor (beta chain) is from a study of PD-1 blockade in classical Hodgkin lymphoma. Study-wide findings and caveats: Complete responders had baseline diversity similar to newly diagnosed patients.

Repertoires were generated with immunoSEQ multiplex PCR, while TCRdb's copy carries only in-frame clones and drops some. The sample holds 50,000 or so clones, 85% to 95% seen once. Following autologous stem cell transplantation, relapse occurred in every patient, and exposure to brentuximab vedotin varied. Germline-derived CDR1 and CDR2 are MDHEN and SYDVKM. This CDR3 spans 14 amino acids. V shed 3 bases, J shed 3 bases, and the junction held 4 bases outside the gene matches. As regards this clone: Its target is not known.

The receptor was isolated from a human donor with classical Hodgkin lymphoma. The rearrangement links TRBV28 to TRBJ2-7, with 8 bases that match TRBD1. The source was peripheral blood mononuclear cells (PBMCs), collected before the second cycle of nivolumab. The CDR3 bases are TGTGCCAGCAGTTTTGCGGACAGGGTCTACGAGCAGTACTTC. This encodes CASSFADRVYEQYF. Filled out from reference TRBV28 and TRBJ2-7, the complete variable domain reads DVKVTQSSRYLVKRTGEKVFLECVQDMDHENMFWYRQDPGLGLRLIYFSYDVKMKEKGDIPEGYSVSREKKERFSLILESASTNQTSMYLCASSFADRVYEQYFGPGTRLTVT.